This passage covers 8 T cell receptor beta chains from one sample sequenced in a study of cytomegalovirus exposure and HLA in healthy donors. TCRdb's copy holds only in-frame clones and misses some; the assay was immunoSEQ multiplex PCR. This sample has some 170,000 clones; almost 85% occur once, and the top ten carry 9.5% to 13%. Sequencing was carried out using PBMCs. These receptors were taken from a man aged 30 to 39 in good health and CMV-seropositive.

This rearrangement joins TRBV6-5 to TRBJ1-1; the match to TRBD1 covers 10 bases. This CDR3 contains 15 residues. Trimming took 2 bases from V and 1 from J; bases not matched to a gene: 1. Germline CDR1 MNHEY, CDR2 SVGAGI. The CDR3 protein is CASSYRDRGNTEAFF. CDR3 coding DNA: TGTGCCAGCAGTTACCGGGACAGGGGGAACACTGAAGCTTTCTTT.

DNA for the CDR3: TGTGCCAGTAGTATCGGGGGGACCGAGCAGTACTTC. It is translated as CASSIGGTEQYF. V and J are TRBV19 and TRBJ2-7, with TRBD2 matching 7 bases. The CDR3 covers 12 residues. CDR1 is LNHDA and CDR2 is SQIVND in the germline V gene (reference sequence). J was trimmed by 6 bases and V by 3 bases; bases with no gene match: 2.

This clone came up once. V is TRBV27 and J is TRBJ2-7; 9 bases map to TRBD1. The CDR3 length is 15 residues. V lost 5 bases, J lost 5 bases, and 10 bases stayed unmatched. Per the germline V gene, CDR1 is MNHEY and CDR2 is SMNVEV (reference sequence). The CDR3 sequence: CASSTPGQGINEQYF. CDR3 DNA: TGTGCCAGCAGTACCCCGGGACAGGGTATCAACGAGCAGTACTTC.

This clone has a single count. This rearrangement joins TRBV27 to TRBJ2-3; D is perhaps TRBD2 (6 bases). The CDR3 loop spans 19 amino acids. Trimming took 0 bases from V and 0 from J, leaving 19 bases between them. Germline CDR1 MNHEY, CDR2 SMNVEV (reference sequence). CDR3 DNA: TGTGCCAGCAGTTTATCGATCGGGCGGGGCCATTCTAGCACAGATACGCAGTATTTT. Residues: CASSLSIGRGHSSTDTQYF.

This chain links TRBV27 with TRBJ2-3; 8 bases are a match to TRBD1. Trimming removed 3 bases from V and 4 bases from J; junction bases left unmatched: 3. Germline CDR1 is MNHEY and CDR2 is SMNVEV (reference sequence). This CDR3 comprises 14 residues. The CDR3 is CASSFQGASDTQYF. CDR3 nucleotide sequence: TGTGCCAGCAGTTTTCAGGGGGCCTCAGATACGCAGTATTTT.

The V and J genes are TRBV7-2 and TRBJ2-3; 11 positions match TRBD2. CDR3 size: 16 residues. V lost 5 bases, J lost 1 base, and 5 bases stayed unmatched. The germline V gene has CDR1 SGHTA and CDR2 FQGNSA. DNA of the CDR3: TGTGCCAGCAGCCTGGGACTAGCGGACGGCACAGATACGCAGTATTTT. Amino acid sequence: CASSLGLADGTDTQYF.

This clone was detected only a few times. The chain links TRBV19 to TRBJ1-3; D not resolved. The V end lost 9 bases, the J end lost 4 bases, and 16 bases lay between the germline ends. This CDR3 contains 14 residues. Germline CDR1 is LNHDA and CDR2 is SQIVND (reference sequence). CDR3 loop: CASMTRSLGNTIYF. The CDR3 region has the DNA TGTGCCAGCATGACACGGTCCCTCGGAAACACCATATATTTT.

The chain uses TRBV7-3 and TRBJ2-2; D unresolved. The CDR3 is made up of 13 amino acids. V was pared by 3 bases and J by 6 bases, with 8 bases between. The germline V gene has CDR1 SGHTA and CDR2 FQGTGA. The CDR3: CASSFRVAGELFF. CDR3 bases: TGTGCCAGCAGCTTTCGGGTCGCCGGGGAGCTGTTTTTT.